This note documents a single T cell receptor (beta chain) sequence. Its antigen is as yet unknown. Researchers used genomic DNA as the template to profile TCR beta VDJ and CDR3. TCRdb re-derived calls from the reads in MiXCR, one entry per CDR3 protein. Of approximately 190,000 distinct CDR3 sequences listed, roughly half are singletons. This record belongs to a study of CD8+CD57+ T cells in acquired aplastic anemia. Findings of the study overall: Patients and controls shared 25 to 35 CD8+ CDR3 sequences, highly expressed in patients.

Patients chosen for sequencing had shown CD8+CD57+ cell expansion by flow cytometry. This clonotype was obtained from a human donor with aplastic anemia. The sample was sorted CD4+, CD8+, or CD8+CD57+ T cells (not recorded which) from PBMCs.

CDR3 region: CASSVGGRGTNTGELFF. The CDR3 coding sequence is TGTGCCAGCAGCGTAGGAGGTCGCGGTACGAACACCGGGGAGCTGTTTTTT. J is TRBJ2-2 and V is TRBV11-1; possible D gene TRBD2, 5 bases. Per germline, CDR1 SGHAT and CDR2 FQDESV (reference sequence). V dropped 5 bases and J dropped 0 bases, with 16 bases sitting between them. This CDR3 is 17 amino acids long. The full variable domain, with the rest looked up from reference TRBV11-1 and TRBJ2-2, is EAEVAQSPRYKITEKSQAVAFWCDPISGHATLYWYRQILGQGPELLVQFQDESVVDDSQLPKDRFSAERLKGVDSTLKIQPAELGDSAMYLCASSVGGRGTNTGELFFGEGSRLTVL.